This TCR beta chain appears in the sequencing data of a study of cytomegalovirus exposure and HLA in healthy donors. With respect to this clone: Its specificity is unknown. The junction does not match germline at one end; this may be a read error.

Study results and caveats: The authors confirmed in vitro that a few CMV-associated chains were specific for CMV antigens. Later analysis suggested most CMV-associated TCR beta chains were HLA-restricted.

The V gene's germline CDR1 is SGHRS and CDR2 YFSETQ. The CDR3 loop spans 12 amino acids. Primers included in the PCR were 60 Vbeta and 13 Jbeta primers. Only in-frame clones appear in the TCRdb table, and some are missing; sequencing was by immunoSEQ multiplex PCR. The top ten hold under 7.5% of the sample, which has tens of thousands of clones, about 74% seen once. V is TRBV5-1 and J is TRBJ1-5, with D hard to call. Sequences were obtained from PBMCs. The sequence derives from a woman aged 45-65 years in good health and CMV-seropositive. The DNA for the CDR3 is TGTGCCAGCTCATTTAGCAATCAGCCCCAGCATTTT. Translated, it gives CASSFSNQPQHF.